The sequence of this T cell receptor (beta chain) was determined in a study of blood T cell repertoires in COVID-19. Overall study: PBMCs, B-cell-depleted T cells, or T cells were the source of the cDNA or gDNA that made up the material.

The repertoire was sequenced with immunoSEQ multiplex PCR; TCRdb's copy has only in-frame clones and lacks some. The sample shows about 47,000 clones, about two thirds of them seen only once. Between the trimmed V and J ends, which lost 3 bases and 2 bases, there was a span of 3 bases. Germline CDR1 and CDR2: KGHSH and LQKENI. This CDR3 has 12 amino acids. The V gene is TRBV18, the J gene TRBJ2-3; D is unresolved. This clonotype was sampled from an elderly man with acute or convalescent COVID-19. The sample comprised peripheral blood. The CDR3 is CASSPSTDTQYF. The DNA for the CDR3 is TGTGCCAGCTCACCCTCCACAGATACGCAGTATTTT.